The 21 T cell receptor beta chains given below trace back to one sample, sequenced in a study of blood T cell repertoires in COVID-19. The data were produced by immunoSEQ multiplex PCR, yet TCRdb's version contains in-frame clones alone and is incomplete. The sample consists of roughly 170,000 clones, about 87% of them appearing once. Sequencing was done on a sample of peripheral blood. The receptors derive from a man between 35 and 55 years old with active or convalescent COVID-19.

This clone was counted between two and nine times. The chain has TRBV5-1 and TRBJ2-7; D is perhaps TRBD2 (5 bases). The CDR3 extends over 12 amino acids. The germline V gene has CDR1 SGHRS and CDR2 YFSETQ. V dropped 0 bases and J dropped 6 bases, with 7 bases sitting between them. The CDR3 sequence: CASSLAGIEQYF. The CDR3 coding sequence is TGCGCCAGCAGCTTGGCGGGGATCGAGCAGTACTTC.

This clone appeared a single time. The chain is built from TRBV28 and TRBJ1-2; tentatively, D is TRBD1 (6 bases). V lost 7 bases, J lost 3 bases, and 12 bases lay in between. CDR3 length: 13 residues. Germline V gives CDR1 MDHEN, CDR2 SYDVKM. Here the CDR3 reads CASTSTGYYGYTF. Here the CDR3 DNA reads TGTGCCAGCACCTCGACAGGATACTATGGCTACACCTTC.

This chain uses TRBV5-6 with TRBJ1-4, with D hard to call. Trimming removed 1 base from V and 0 bases from J, with 7 bases in between. Germline V gene sequence: CDR1 SGHDT, CDR2 YYEEEE. The CDR3 loop spans 15 amino acids. The CDR3 loop is CASSLFWPTNEKLFF. In nucleotides, the CDR3 is TGTGCCAGCAGCTTGTTTTGGCCAACTAATGAAAAACTGTTTTTT.

The DNA for the CDR3 is TGTGCCAGCAGCCCCCTGAGTCGTCCGAAGCAAGAGGAGACCCAGTACTTC. It specifies CASSPLSRPKQEETQYF. The V gene is TRBV6-2 or TRBV6-3, the J gene TRBJ2-5, with D hard to call. The CDR3 sequence is 17 residues long. V lost 6 bases and J lost 5, with 25 bases in between. Germline CDR1 MNHEY, CDR2 SVGEGT.

This chain links TRBV18 with TRBJ2-2; TRBD1 agrees at 7 bases. This CDR3 contains 13 residues. The germline V gene has CDR1 KGHSH and CDR2 LQKENI. The ends lost 4 bases at V and 6 bases at J; junction bases unmatched: 2. CDR3 DNA sequence: TGTGCCAGCTCACTTGGACAGGCCGGGGAGCTGTTTTTT. This translates into CASSLGQAGELFF.

This rearrangement joins TRBV15 to TRBJ2-7; D remains ambiguous. The CDR3 length is 16 residues. V lost 0 bases and J 0 bases, leaving 12 bases between the germline ends. Germline V gives CDR1 LNHNV, CDR2 YYDKDF (reference sequence). CDR3 loop: CATSRDGGTASYEQYF. The CDR3, as DNA: TGTGCCACCAGCAGAGATGGTGGCACAGCCTCCTACGAGCAGTACTTC.

This chain uses TRBV5-1 with TRBJ1-1, with 9 nucleotides matching TRBD1. Germline CDR1 and CDR2: SGHRS and YFSETQ. After removal of 3 bases from V and 1 base from J, the junction contained 1 base not matched to a gene. The CDR3 contains 14 residues. The CDR3 DNA is TGCGCCAGCAGCTCGGGACAGGGGAACACTGAAGCTTTCTTT. This codes for CASSSGQGNTEAFF.

The chain carries TRBV6-5 and TRBJ2-3, with a tentative D call TRBD1 (6 bases). Germline assignment: CDR1 MNHEY and CDR2 SVGAGI. Trimming stripped 5 bases from V and 2 bases from J, with 11 bases between. This CDR3 spans 14 amino acids. The CDR3 region has the DNA TGTGCCAGCAGTCCAAACAGGGTCACAGATACGCAGTATTTT. Its protein is CASSPNRVTDTQYF.

This sequence joins TRBV7-9 and TRBJ2-1; TRBD1 matches at 7 bases. There are 15 residues in the CDR3. Trimming took 6 bases from V and 4 from J; bases not matched to a gene: 9. Germline CDR1 and CDR2: SEHNR and FQNEAQ (reference sequence). In DNA, the CDR3 is TGTGCCAGCAGGAACAGGGGAAGAGGGTACAATGAGCAGTTCTTC. As protein: CASRNRGRGYNEQFF.

The chain recombines TRBV18 with TRBJ2-6, with D possibly matching TRBD1 (6 bases). Germline values: CDR1 KGHSH, CDR2 LQKENI. CDR3 length: 19 amino acids. V was trimmed by 4 bases and J by 2 bases, leaving 21 bases between them. CDR3 nucleotides: TGTGCCAGCTCACAACTGACTGGGACACACCACCCTGGGGCCAACGTCCTGACTTTC. Protein product: CASSQLTGTHHPGANVLTF.

This clone has only a few counts. The chain combines TRBV5-4 with TRBJ1-1; 7 bases line up with TRBD1. With 0 bases clipped from V and 4 bases from J, the junction kept 9 bases outside the gene matches. The CDR3 consists of 16 residues. Germline lookup yields CDR1 SGHNT and CDR2 YYREEE (reference sequence). The CDR3 DNA sequence: TGTGCCAGCAGCTTGGCGGCGGGCCCAGGGGGCACTGAAGCTTTCTTT. This encodes CASSLAAGPGGTEAFF.

This rearrangement joins TRBV9 to TRBJ2-3, with TRBD1 matching over 7 bases. J lost 3 bases, V lost 1 base, and 5 bases had no gene match. This CDR3 contains 15 residues. CDR1 and CDR2 from the germline V gene are SGDLS and YYNGEE. The CDR3 here is CASSVTGALTDTQYF. Here the CDR3 DNA reads TGTGCCAGCAGCGTAACAGGGGCGTTGACAGATACGCAGTATTTT. Combining the CDR3 with reference TRBV9 and TRBJ2-3 gives the whole variable domain DSGVTQTPKHLITATGQRVTLRCSPRSGDLSVYWYQQSLDQGLQFLIQYYNGEERAKGNILERFSAQQFPDLHSELNLSSLELGDSALYFCASSVTGALTDTQYFGPGTRLTVL.

The chain has TRBV28 and TRBJ1-6; D is unresolved. CDR1 is MDHEN and CDR2 is SYDVKM in the germline V gene. V was pared by 8 bases and J by 0 bases, with 14 bases between. The CDR3 sequence is 16 residues long. CDR3 region: CASLAGGHSYNSPLHF. The DNA for the CDR3 is TGTGCCAGCCTGGCGGGTGGGCACTCCTATAATTCACCCCTCCACTTT.

This clone showed up just once. The gene calls are TRBV9 and TRBJ1-1; D perhaps matches TRBD1 (5 bases). CDR1 and CDR2 (germline): SGDLS, YYNGEE. Deletions cut 1 base from V and 4 bases from J, with 11 bases between. This CDR3 spans 14 amino acids. CDR3 bases: TGTGCCAGCAGCGTACTACAGGCCAGCACTGAAGCTTTCTTT. Protein sequence: CASSVLQASTEAFF. Drawing the rest from reference TRBV9 and TRBJ1-1, the complete variable domain is DSGVTQTPKHLITATGQRVTLRCSPRSGDLSVYWYQQSLDQGLQFLIQYYNGEERAKGNILERFSAQQFPDLHSELNLSSLELGDSALYFCASSVLQASTEAFFGQGTRLTVV.

The chain recombines TRBV28 with TRBJ1-4; 7 positions match TRBD1. The CDR3 length is 14 residues. Germline-derived CDR1 and CDR2 are MDHEN and SYDVKM. The J segment lost 5 bases and the V segment lost 5 bases, leaving 5 bases of the junction unmatched. The CDR3 DNA reads as TGTGCCAGCAGTACCGGGACAGTAAATGAAAAACTGTTTTTT. It translates to CASSTGTVNEKLFF.

The chain links TRBV27 to TRBJ1-1; the match to TRBD1 covers 7 bases. Germline V lookup: CDR1 MNHEY, CDR2 SMNVEV (reference sequence). V was clipped by 4 bases and J by 5 bases; unmatched bases: 10. The CDR3 consists of 15 residues. CDR3: CASSSLQGRRTEAFF. The CDR3 DNA sequence: TGTGCCAGCAGTTCCTTACAGGGGAGGAGGACTGAAGCTTTCTTT.

This chain joins TRBV27 and TRBJ2-7; 7 nucleotides agree with TRBD1. V lost 6 bases and J lost 7; bases outside the gene matches: 9. This CDR3 spans 13 amino acids. In germline, CDR1 is MNHEY, CDR2 SMNVEV (reference sequence). As DNA, the CDR3 is TGTGCCAGCAGCAGACAGGGTCCTCTTGAGCAGTACTTC. It yields the protein CASSRQGPLEQYF.

The chain carries TRBV28 and TRBJ1-4; D uncertain. This CDR3 has 16 residues. Trimming removed 3 bases at V and 6 bases at J, with 17 bases between. Per germline, CDR1 MDHEN and CDR2 SYDVKM. CDR3 amino acids: CASSFSGKGVDEKLFF. The CDR3 DNA is TGTGCCAGCAGTTTCTCCGGGAAGGGCGTAGATGAAAAACTGTTTTTT.

This clone showed up just once. Here the CDR3 reads CAISRLGTDINTEAFF. Here the CDR3 DNA reads TGTGCCATCAGTCGTTTAGGGACAGATATAAACACTGAAGCTTTCTTT. V gene TRBV10-3 combines with J gene TRBJ1-1; 7 nucleotides agree with TRBD1. V was clipped by 5 bases and J by 2 bases; unmatched bases: 11. Germline values: CDR1 ENHRY, CDR2 SYGVKD. CDR3 length: 16 amino acids.

This chain links TRBV5-4 with TRBJ2-7; 8 nucleotides agree with TRBD1. There are 13 residues in the CDR3. With 6 bases clipped from V and 2 bases from J, the junction kept 4 bases outside the gene matches. Germline loops: CDR1 SGHNT, CDR2 YYREEE (reference sequence). The chain's CDR3 is CASTKQGAYEQYF. CDR3 DNA sequence: TGTGCCAGCACCAAACAGGGGGCCTACGAGCAGTACTTC.

The chain is built from TRBV7-9 and TRBJ1-2; D unresolved. The CDR3 length is 13 residues. Germline V gene lookup returns CDR1 SEHNR and CDR2 FQNEAQ (reference sequence). The V end lost 2 bases, the J end lost 3 bases, and 7 bases lay between the germline ends. The CDR3: CASSLSHYYGYTF. Written as DNA, the CDR3 is TGTGCCAGCAGCTTAAGCCACTACTATGGCTACACCTTC.